A single sample is the source of the 14 T cell receptor beta chains below, sequenced in a study of cytomegalovirus exposure and HLA in healthy donors. PCR was performed using 60 Vbeta and 13 Jbeta primers. Data came from immunoSEQ multiplex PCR; TCRdb stores just in-frame clones and leaves some out. The sample includes around 72,000 clones, about 72% seen only once; the top ten take approximately 21%. Sample: PBMCs. These receptors all stem from a man in his forties in good health and CMV-seropositive.

This clone was seen only once. V gene TRBV5-1 combines with J gene TRBJ1-5; the match to TRBD1 covers 7 bases. With 3 bases clipped from V and 5 bases from J, the junction kept 14 bases outside the gene matches. Germline CDR1 is SGHRS and CDR2 is YFSETQ. The length of the CDR3 is 17 residues. The CDR3 loop reads CASSWRGTAGLDQPQHF. CDR3 nucleotide sequence: TGCGCCAGCAGCTGGAGAGGGACAGCCGGCTTAGATCAGCCCCAGCATTTT.

The chain combines TRBV7-9 with TRBJ2-7; 9 positions match TRBD1. Germline CDR1 is SEHNR and CDR2 is FQNEAQ (reference sequence). V shed 2 bases and J 3 bases; nucleotides not matched to a gene: 5. The CDR3 covers 15 residues. The CDR3 is CASSLPRTGDYEQYF. As DNA, the CDR3 is TGTGCCAGCAGCTTACCCCGGACAGGGGACTACGAGCAGTACTTC.

This clone has only a few counts. The junction shows a germline mismatch at one end, possibly a read error. The chain links TRBV27 to TRBJ2-7; D is possibly TRBD2 (7 bases). This CDR3 region has 12 residues. Germline V gene lookup returns CDR1 MNHEY and CDR2 SMNVEV (reference sequence). This CDR3 is CASSASGGRRSF. CDR3 sequence (DNA): TGTGCCAGCAGTGCCTCCGGGGGGCGCAGGTCCTTC.

The V and J genes are TRBV19 and TRBJ1-5; D possibly corresponds to TRBD1 (5 bases). Germline CDR1 LNHDA, CDR2 SQIVND (reference sequence). The length of the CDR3 is 17 residues. V lost 3 bases and J lost 3, with 18 bases in between. The CDR3 loop reads CASSMGVWRDPNQPQHF. CDR3 nucleotide sequence: TGTGCCAGTAGTATGGGTGTGTGGAGGGACCCCAATCAGCCCCAGCATTTT. Supplemented by reference TRBV19 and TRBJ1-5, the full variable domain reads DGGITQSPKYLFRKEGQNVTLSCEQNLNHDAMYWYRQDPGQGLRLIYYSQIVNDFQKGDIAEGYSVSREKKESFPLTVTSAQKNPTAFYLCASSMGVWRDPNQPQHFGDGTRLSIL.

The chain uses TRBV7-2 and TRBJ2-4, with a possible D match to TRBD2 (5 bases). V was shortened by 6 bases and J by 1 base, with 13 bases between the two germline ends. The CDR3 length is 15 residues. The germline CDR1 and CDR2 sequences are SGHTA and FQGNSA. CDR3 DNA sequence: TGTGCCAGCAGGCCCGGGGTACGCGCCAAAAACATTCAGTACTTC. Translated: CASRPGVRAKNIQYF.

The gene calls are TRBV7-3 and TRBJ1-5; D gene unclear. The germline CDR1 and CDR2 sequences are SGHTA and FQGTGA. V lost 5 bases, J lost 4 bases, and 9 bases lay in between. There are 13 residues in the CDR3. CDR3 DNA sequence: TGTGCCAGCAGCGTGACTGGGAATCAGCCCCAGCATTTT. This gives the protein CASSVTGNQPQHF.

This sequence joins TRBV19 and TRBJ1-2; TRBD1 might be the D (5 bases). V lost 6 bases and J lost 5, with 13 bases in between. Germline lookup yields CDR1 LNHDA and CDR2 SQIVND (reference sequence). This CDR3 spans 13 amino acids. The CDR3 here is CASRPGLQYGYTF. DNA for the CDR3: TGTGCCAGTAGACCGGGACTCCAATATGGCTACACCTTC.

A note on this clone: Germline and junction disagree at one end, which may indicate a read error. The J gene is TRBJ2-1, the V gene TRBV30; 9 nucleotides align to TRBD2. This CDR3 is built from 13 residues. Per the germline V gene, CDR1 is GTSNPN and CDR2 is SVGIG (reference sequence). CDR3 nucleotides: TGTGCCGGGAGTGTGGGCGGGGGGGGTGAGCAGTTCTTC. Amino acid sequence: CAGSVGGGGEQFF.

The rearrangement uses TRBV30 and TRBJ2-1; 9 nucleotides agree with TRBD2. V trimming: 5 bases; J trimming: 3 bases; junction bases outside the gene matches: 5. The germline gives CDR1 GTSNPN, CDR2 SVGIG (reference sequence). This CDR3 is 14 amino acids long. CDR3 sequence: CAWHRGGVYNEQFF. The DNA for the CDR3 is TGTGCCTGGCATCGCGGGGGGGTCTACAATGAGCAGTTCTTC.

The chain recombines TRBV7-2 with TRBJ1-4, with D possibly TRBD1 on 5 matching bases. The V end lost 2 bases, the J end lost 3 bases, and 10 bases lay between the germline ends. The CDR3 is made up of 15 amino acids. Germline CDR1 and CDR2: SGHTA and FQGNSA. This chain's CDR3 is CASSLRGGSNEKLFF. The CDR3 DNA is TGTGCCAGCAGCTTACGCGGGGGGTCTAATGAAAAACTGTTTTTT.

J is TRBJ2-3 and V is TRBV4-3; D is possibly TRBD1 (6 bases). CDR1 and CDR2 from the germline V gene are LGHNA and YSLEER. This CDR3 has 17 amino acids. Trimming removed 0 bases from V and 0 bases from J, with 13 bases in between. This CDR3 reads CASSQETGTPSTDTQYF. For the CDR3, the DNA is TGCGCCAGCAGCCAAGAAACAGGGACGCCTAGCACAGATACGCAGTATTTT.

The chain joins TRBV5-1 to TRBJ2-6; 11 bases match TRBD1. The CDR3 runs 20 residues. V dropped 4 bases and J dropped 3; count of bases not matched to a gene: 15. Germline loops: CDR1 SGHRS, CDR2 YFSETQ. The DNA of the CDR3 is TGCGCCAGCAGCAGATTCCTAGGACAGGGGGCGATAATTGGGGCCAACGTCCTGACTTTC. Its translation is CASSRFLGQGAIIGANVLTF.

This chain connects TRBV30 to TRBJ2-7; tentative D call: TRBD2 (5 bases). The CDR3 covers 11 residues. V was clipped by 5 bases and J by 6 bases, with 11 bases between them. Germline V gene data show CDR1 as GTSNPN and CDR2 as SVGIG (reference sequence). CDR3 loop: CAWSRGIEQYF. CDR3 bases: TGTGCCTGGTCCAGAGGGATCGAGCAGTACTTC.

The rearrangement links TRBV6-5 to TRBJ1-2, with 9 positions matching TRBD1. Germline V gene sequence: CDR1 MNHEY, CDR2 SVGAGI. The ends lost 6 bases at V and 8 bases at J; junction bases unmatched: 7. This CDR3 comprises 13 residues. The CDR3 nucleotides read TGTGCCAGCAGCCTAGGGACAGGGAACGGCTACACCTTC. Protein sequence: CASSLGTGNGYTF.